This T cell receptor beta chain was sequenced in a study of blood T cell repertoires in COVID-19. About the study: COVID-19 samples collected from the United States, Italy and Spain covered acute and convalescent phases. PBMCs, B-cell-depleted T cells, or T cells were the source of the cDNA or gDNA that made up the material.

Methods used by the authors: For nucleated cells, counts were estimated from reference gene primer amplification. Some clones are missing from TCRdb's copy, which holds only in-frame ones; the method was immunoSEQ multiplex PCR. The V and J calls and clone size were taken over from that table, and D and trimming were inferred from the DNA. The sample holds under 200,000 clones, roughly 83% seen once. CDR1 and CDR2 from the germline V gene are SGHDT and YYEEEE. Trimming shortened V by 4 bases and J by 7 bases, and 14 bases separated the two germline ends. The CDR3 runs to 13 residues. The sequenced sample consisted of peripheral blood. The receptor comes from a human donor in a cohort sampled during active COVID-19. This sequence joins TRBV5-6 and TRBJ1-2, with TRBD1 as a possible D gene (6 bases). The CDR3 here is CASSIGTTSGYTF. DNA for the CDR3: TGTGCCAGCAGCATCGGGACAACGAGTGGCTACACCTTC.